One sample yielded the 14 T cell receptor beta chains listed below, sequenced in a study of chemoradiotherapy in HPV16-positive cancers. Repertoires were generated with immunoSEQ multiplex PCR, while TCRdb's copy carries only in-frame clones and drops some. The sample shows roughly 9,800 clones, roughly 70% of them seen only once. This sample was taken from a patient who underwent chemoradiotherapy. The receptor set was obtained from a human donor with HPV-associated anogenital cancer.

The chain recombines TRBV15 with TRBJ2-1; 11 nucleotides agree with TRBD2. The CDR3 loop spans 14 amino acids. J lost 14 bases, V lost 1 base, and 7 bases had no gene match. Germline lookup yields CDR1 LNHNV and CDR2 YYDKDF (reference sequence). In DNA form, the CDR3 reads TGTGCCACCAGCAGAGGTGATAGCGGGGGGGCAAAGTTCTTC. Amino acids: CATSRGDSGGAKFF.

This clone was found once. The CDR3, as DNA: TGTGCCAGCAGCCCCCGACAGGGGATCCCTCTTAACTATGGCTACACCTTC. The encoded protein is CASSPRQGIPLNYGYTF. The V gene is TRBV9, the J gene TRBJ1-2; 8 bases line up with TRBD1. The CDR3 spans 17 residues. V lost 4 bases, J lost 1 base, and 12 bases stayed unmatched. Germline CDR1 and CDR2: SGDLS and YYNGEE. Looking up the rest from reference TRBV9 and TRBJ1-2 gives the full variable domain: DSGVTQTPKHLITATGQRVTLRCSPRSGDLSVYWYQQSLDQGLQFLIQYYNGEERAKGNILERFSAQQFPDLHSELNLSSLELGDSALYFCASSPRQGIPLNYGYTFGSGTRLTVV.

The J gene is TRBJ1-2, the V gene TRBV28, with 8 bases identical to TRBD1. This CDR3 has 15 residues. J lost 5 bases, V lost 2 bases, and 7 bases had no gene match. Per the germline V gene, CDR1 is MDHEN and CDR2 is SYDVKM. The CDR3 spells CASSLEAQGAYGYTF. The CDR3 DNA follows: TGTGCCAGCAGTTTAGAGGCGCAGGGGGCTTATGGCTACACCTTC.

The gene calls are TRBV25-1 and TRBJ1-4, with unresolved D. The CDR3 extends over 12 amino acids. The V end was cut by 8 bases, the J end by 8 bases, with 12 bases between. Germline V CDR1 and CDR2: MGHDK, SYGVNS. The DNA of the CDR3 is TGTGCCAGCGGCTGGGAGAACGAAAAACTGTTTTTT. Translated, it gives CASGWENEKLFF.

This chain links TRBV6-5 with TRBJ1-2; D call uncertain. Per the germline V gene, CDR1 is MNHEY and CDR2 is SVGAGI. V was clipped by 6 bases and J by 0 bases, with 11 bases between them. This CDR3 region has 14 residues. The DNA for the CDR3 is TGTGCCAGCAGCCTGGGTCTTTCTAACTATGGCTACACCTTC. This gives the protein CASSLGLSNYGYTF.

The chain is built from TRBV27 and TRBJ2-7; no reliable D call. This CDR3 has 13 amino acids. Germline V gene data show CDR1 as MNHEY and CDR2 as SMNVEV (reference sequence). Trimming pared 0 bases from V and 4 bases from J, leaving 7 bases between. This CDR3 is CASSLSQQYEQYF. For the CDR3, the DNA is TGTGCCAGCAGTTTATCCCAACAATACGAGCAGTACTTC.

This chain links TRBV7-3 with TRBJ2-2; a weak D match, TRBD2 (5 bases). CDR3 length: 17 amino acids. Germline CDR1 and CDR2: SGHTA and FQGTGA. Trimming took 0 bases from V and 4 from J, leaving 15 bases between them. The CDR3 sequence is CASSLTVGIRGTGELFF. In nucleotides, the CDR3 is TGTGCCAGCAGCTTAACGGTCGGGATACGTGGCACCGGGGAGCTGTTTTTT.

The J gene is TRBJ2-3, the V gene TRBV2, with 10 nucleotides matching TRBD1. The CDR3 loop spans 20 amino acids. J gave up 2 bases and V 4 bases, and 18 bases lay outside the gene matches. CDR1 is SNHLY and CDR2 is FYNNEI in the germline V gene. CDR3 loop: CASSAWGGQGLNVNTDTQYF. In DNA, the CDR3 is TGTGCCAGCAGTGCCTGGGGGGGACAGGGGCTTAACGTAAACACAGATACGCAGTATTTT.

This chain joins TRBV19 and TRBJ1-2, with 9 bases lining up with TRBD1. V lost 7 bases and J lost 8; bases outside the gene matches: 14. The germline gives CDR1 LNHDA, CDR2 SQIVND (reference sequence). This CDR3 contains 15 residues. The CDR3 protein is CASKVTGGRTGGYTF. The CDR3 DNA reads as TGTGCCAGTAAGGTGACAGGGGGAAGAACGGGCGGCTACACCTTC.

This clone has only a few counts. The rearrangement links TRBV7-9 to TRBJ1-1, with 8 bases identical to TRBD1. With V trimmed by 5 bases and J by 6 bases, 11 bases remained unmatched. Germline CDR1 is SEHNR and CDR2 is FQNEAQ (reference sequence). This CDR3 is built from 15 residues. The CDR3 spells CASSGQGGSISEAFF. CDR3 bases: TGTGCCAGCAGCGGACAGGGTGGGTCGATCTCTGAAGCTTTCTTT. Using reference TRBV7-9 and TRBJ1-1 for the parts outside the CDR3, the full variable domain is DTGVSQNPRHKITKRGQNVTFRCDPISEHNRLYWYRQTLGQGPEFLTYFQNEAQLEKSRLLSDRFSAERPKGSFSTLEIQRTEQGDSAMYLCASSGQGGSISEAFFGQGTRLTVV.

This clone is labeled hyperexpanded (1% or more). Compared with germline, one end of the junction differs, possibly owing to a read error. The chain couples TRBV7-6 to TRBJ2-2; no clear D gene. The germline V gene has CDR1 SGHVS and CDR2 FNYEAQ. The CDR3 loop spans 14 amino acids. The chain's CDR3 is CASSVAPDTGELFF. The CDR3 nucleotides read TGTGCCAGCAGCGTAGCACCCGACACCGGGGAGCTGTTTTTT. Drawing the rest from reference TRBV7-6 and TRBJ2-2, the complete variable domain is GAGVSQSPRYKVTKRGQDVALRCDPISGHVSLYWYRQALGQGPEFLTYFNYEAQQDKSGLPNDRFSAERPEGSISTLTIQRTEQRDSAMYRCASSVAPDTGELFFGEGSRLTVL.

The genes are TRBV6-6 and TRBJ2-2; 7 nucleotides match TRBD2. The germline CDR1 and CDR2 sequences are MNHNY and SVGAGI (reference sequence). This CDR3 contains 16 residues. The V segment lost 5 bases and the J segment 4 bases; nucleotides outside the gene matches: 10. Here the CDR3 DNA reads TGTGCCAGCAGTCGCCTGACGGGGGGAGGCACCGGGGAGCTGTTTTTT. Its translation: CASSRLTGGGTGELFF.

This clone appeared once. The chain links TRBV7-2 to TRBJ1-2, with D uncertain. With 1 base removed from V and 2 bases from J, the gap between germline ends came to 8 bases. CDR3 size: 14 residues. Germline V gene sequence: CDR1 SGHTA, CDR2 FQGNSA. The CDR3 sequence: CASSLGSVNYGYTF. The CDR3 DNA reads TGTGCCAGCAGCTTAGGCAGTGTAAACTATGGCTACACCTTC.

V and J are TRBV19 and TRBJ2-5; D possibly matches TRBD1 or TRBD2 (5 bases each). The CDR3 runs 15 residues. The germline V gene encodes CDR1 LNHDA and CDR2 SQIVND (reference sequence). V lost 1 base, J lost 5 bases, and 14 bases lay in between. Written as DNA, the CDR3 is TGTGCCAGTAGTATAGGAGGGGCGCCTTTGGAGACCCAGTACTTC. Translating gives CASSIGGAPLETQYF.